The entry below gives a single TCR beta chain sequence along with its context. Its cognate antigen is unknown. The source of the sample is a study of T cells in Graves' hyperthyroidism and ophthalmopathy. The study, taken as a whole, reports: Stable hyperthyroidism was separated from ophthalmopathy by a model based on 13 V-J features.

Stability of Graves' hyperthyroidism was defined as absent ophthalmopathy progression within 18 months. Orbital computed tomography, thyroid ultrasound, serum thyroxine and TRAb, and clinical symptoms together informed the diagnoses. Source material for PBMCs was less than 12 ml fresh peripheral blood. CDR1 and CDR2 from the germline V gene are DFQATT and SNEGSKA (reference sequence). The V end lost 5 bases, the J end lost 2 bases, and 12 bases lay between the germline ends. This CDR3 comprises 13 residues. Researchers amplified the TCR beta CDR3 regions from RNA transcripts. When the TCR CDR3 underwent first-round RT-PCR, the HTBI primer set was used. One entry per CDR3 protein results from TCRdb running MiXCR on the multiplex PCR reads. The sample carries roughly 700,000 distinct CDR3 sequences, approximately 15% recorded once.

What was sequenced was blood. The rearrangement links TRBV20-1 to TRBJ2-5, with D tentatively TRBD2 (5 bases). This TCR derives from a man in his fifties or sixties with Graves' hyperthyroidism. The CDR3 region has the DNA TGCAGTGCTCGGTGGGGAGTTCAAGAGACCCAGTACTTC. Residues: CSARWGVQETQYF.